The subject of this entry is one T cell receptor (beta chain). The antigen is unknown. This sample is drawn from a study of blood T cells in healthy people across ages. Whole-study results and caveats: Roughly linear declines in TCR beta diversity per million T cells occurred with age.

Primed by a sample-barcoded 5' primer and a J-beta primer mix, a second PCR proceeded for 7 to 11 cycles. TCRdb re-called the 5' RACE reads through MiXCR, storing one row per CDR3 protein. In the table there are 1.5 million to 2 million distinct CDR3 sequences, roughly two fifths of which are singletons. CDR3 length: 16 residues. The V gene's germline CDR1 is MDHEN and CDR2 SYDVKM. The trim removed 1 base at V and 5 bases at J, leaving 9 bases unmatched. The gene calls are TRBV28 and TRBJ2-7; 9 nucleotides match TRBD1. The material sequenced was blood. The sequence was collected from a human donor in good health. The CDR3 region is CASSLFLGQGSNEQYF. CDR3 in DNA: TGTGCCAGCAGTTTATTTCTAGGACAGGGGAGCAACGAGCAGTACTTC.